These 32 T cell receptor beta chains were sequenced from one sample in a study of T cell responses to AZD1222 COVID-19 vaccine. The assay was immunoSEQ multiplex PCR, and TCRdb's table has in-frame clones only and misses some. The data contain around 26,000 clones, about nine tenths of them seen just once; the ten biggest clones take up less than 3.5%. This specimen consisted of peripheral blood, obtained 28 days after the second AZD1222 dose. The receptor source for this set is an adult who received the AZD1222 COVID-19 vaccine.

The chain recombines TRBV9 with TRBJ1-2; maybe TRBD1 (6 bases). The CDR3 loop spans 13 amino acids. Germline CDR1 is SGDLS and CDR2 is YYNGEE. The V and J ends lost 0 bases and 6 bases respectively, with 9 bases between them. The chain's CDR3 is CASSVATGHGYTF. The CDR3 bases are TGTGCCAGCAGCGTAGCCACAGGGCATGGCTACACCTTC.

This chain links TRBV9 with TRBJ2-1; D is perhaps TRBD1 (5 bases). Trimming shortened V by 2 bases and J by 1 base, and 10 bases separated the two germline ends. CDR3 length: 15 residues. In germline, CDR1 is SGDLS, CDR2 YYNGEE. CDR3 region: CASSVSGPSYNEQFF. CDR3 bases: TGTGCCAGCAGCGTGTCAGGGCCGTCCTACAATGAGCAGTTCTTC. Using reference TRBV9 and TRBJ2-1 for the parts outside the CDR3, the full variable domain is DSGVTQTPKHLITATGQRVTLRCSPRSGDLSVYWYQQSLDQGLQFLIQYYNGEERAKGNILERFSAQQFPDLHSELNLSSLELGDSALYFCASSVSGPSYNEQFFGPGTRLTVL.

The V gene is TRBV25-1, the J gene TRBJ1-5; 9 bases map to TRBD1. There are 14 residues in the CDR3. The trim removed 4 bases at V and 4 bases at J, leaving 2 bases unmatched. The germline gives CDR1 MGHDK, CDR2 SYGVNS. The CDR3 region has the DNA TGTGCCAGCAGTGGGGACAGGGCTAATCAGCCCCAGCATTTT. Protein: CASSGDRANQPQHF.

The rearrangement joins TRBV5-3 to TRBJ2-3; TRBD2 agrees at 8 bases. TRBV5-3 is classed as an ORF, of uncertain function. This CDR3 comprises 17 residues. With V trimmed by 4 bases and J by 5 bases, 15 bases remained unmatched. The CDR3 here is CARSPGGHSGVQDTQYF. CDR3 sequence (DNA): TGTGCCAGAAGCCCTGGTGGCCATAGCGGGGTTCAAGATACGCAGTATTTT.

The chain uses TRBV12-3 or TRBV12-4 and TRBJ2-7; no reliable D call. Trimming removed 3 bases at V and 4 bases at J, with 7 bases between. This CDR3 region has 12 residues. This CDR3 is CASSFMGYEQYF. The CDR3 bases are TGTGCCAGCAGTTTTATGGGATACGAGCAGTACTTC.

V usage is TRBV9 and J usage is TRBJ2-7; D is unresolved. V was clipped by 2 bases and J by 1 base, with 16 bases between them. Per the germline V gene, CDR1 is SGDLS and CDR2 is YYNGEE. This CDR3 has 16 residues. In nucleotides, the CDR3 is TGTGCCAGCAGCGTCGACCCCGTCTCTCCTTCCTACGAGCAGTACTTC. It yields the protein CASSVDPVSPSYEQYF.

This chain joins TRBV28 and TRBJ1-2, with a possible D match to TRBD1 (6 bases). Trimming took 6 bases from V and 6 from J, leaving 8 bases between them. The CDR3 totals 11 residues. Germline loops: CDR1 MDHEN, CDR2 SYDVKM. The CDR3 DNA reads TGTGCCAGCAGATACAGGGATGGCTACACCTTC. This translates into CASRYRDGYTF.

The rearrangement uses TRBV9 and TRBJ1-2; the match to TRBD1 covers 7 bases. V shed 1 base, J shed 5 bases, and the junction held 5 bases outside the gene matches. Germline assignment: CDR1 SGDLS and CDR2 YYNGEE. The CDR3 runs to 14 residues. CDR3 in amino acids: CASSVWDSPYGYTF. In DNA form, the CDR3 reads TGTGCCAGCAGCGTATGGGACAGTCCTTATGGCTACACCTTC.

This chain's CDR3 is CASSFSGTGSNQPQHF. CDR3 sequence (DNA): TGCGCCAGCAGCTTCTCCGGGACAGGATCGAATCAGCCCCAGCATTTT. This chain uses TRBV4-1 with TRBJ1-5; 8 bases are shared with TRBD1. With V trimmed by 5 bases and J by 4 bases, 10 bases remained unmatched. Germline loops: CDR1 MGHRA, CDR2 YSYEKL. CDR3 length equals 16 residues.

The chain combines TRBV4-1 with TRBJ1-2; D not resolved. Trimming shortened V by 0 bases and J by 6 bases, and 14 bases separated the two germline ends. CDR1 and CDR2 (germline): MGHRA, YSYEKL. This CDR3 spans 15 amino acids. DNA for the CDR3: TGCGCCAGCAGCCAAGATCTGGGCCGGAGGAATGGCTACACCTTC. Protein: CASSQDLGRRNGYTF.

V is TRBV6-5 and J is TRBJ1-1; D ambiguous. Germline V gene data show CDR1 as MNHEY and CDR2 as SVGAGI. The ends were cut back, 6 bases at V and 4 bases at J, with 9 bases in the middle. This CDR3 is 12 amino acids long. The DNA of the CDR3 is TGTGCCAGCAGGAGAAGTGGCACTGAAGCTTTCTTT. Translation: CASRRSGTEAFF.

The rearrangement uses TRBV6-1 and TRBJ1-5, with 12 bases identical to TRBD1. V was pared by 4 bases and J by 2 bases, with 3 bases of the junction left unmatched. CDR1 and CDR2 from the germline V gene are MNHNS and SASEGT. The CDR3 length is 16 residues. The CDR3 DNA sequence: TGTGCCAGCAGTGGGGGACAGGGGGCTCGCAATCAGCCCCAGCATTTT. It yields the protein CASSGGQGARNQPQHF.

The chain uses TRBV5-6 and TRBJ2-2; 9 bases agree with TRBD2. V dropped 1 base and J dropped 0; count of bases not matched to a gene: 1. This CDR3 has 16 amino acids. The germline CDR1 and CDR2 sequences are SGHDT and YYEEEE. The CDR3 nucleotides are TGTGCCAGCAGCTTGCGCGGGGGGGCGAACACCGGGGAGCTGTTTTTT. The encoded protein is CASSLRGGANTGELFF.

The chain carries TRBV10-2 and TRBJ2-3, with 8 bases aligning to TRBD2. Germline-derived CDR1 and CDR2 are WSHSY and SAAADI. V dropped 8 bases and J dropped 3; count of bases not matched to a gene: 7. The CDR3 has 14 amino acids. CDR3 nucleotide sequence: TGCGCCAGCTCCAGCGGGGGTAGGACAGATACGCAGTATTTT. It encodes CASSSGGRTDTQYF.

The genes are TRBV29-1 and TRBJ2-5, with D hard to call. V was shortened by 3 bases and J by 0 bases, with 5 bases between the two germline ends. The CDR3 has 12 amino acids. Germline assignment: CDR1 SQVTM and CDR2 ANQGSEA. This CDR3 is CSVDPHQETQYF. For the CDR3, the DNA is TGCAGCGTTGATCCACACCAAGAGACCCAGTACTTC.

The CDR3 sequence: CASSLRVADTQYF. The DNA for the CDR3 is TGCGCCAGCAGCCTTCGGGTGGCAGATACGCAGTATTTT. The chain links TRBV5-1 to TRBJ2-3, with D hard to call. The V gene's germline CDR1 is SGHRS and CDR2 YFSETQ. The length of the CDR3 is 13 residues. Trimming took 4 bases from V and 4 from J, leaving 10 bases between them.

In its sample, this clone was seen a few times. This chain joins TRBV10-2 and TRBJ1-1; 10 nucleotides agree with TRBD1. CDR1 is WSHSY and CDR2 is SAAADI in the germline V gene. J lost 3 bases, V lost 6 bases, and 4 bases had no gene match. The CDR3 has 14 residues. The CDR3 DNA reads as TGCGCCAGCAGAGACAGGGGGCGAGACACTGAAGCTTTCTTT. Amino acids: CASRDRGRDTEAFF.

V and J are TRBV5-5 and TRBJ2-2; D remains ambiguous. The length of the CDR3 is 16 residues. V lost 4 bases, J lost 1 base, and 14 bases lay in between. Germline CDR1 SGHKS, CDR2 YYEKEE (reference sequence). CDR3 protein: CASSRAAGENTGELFF. Written as DNA, the CDR3 is TGTGCCAGCAGCCGGGCCGCAGGAGAGAACACCGGGGAGCTGTTTTTT.

The rearrangement joins TRBV18 to TRBJ2-3; D unresolved. The CDR3 has 13 residues. The V and J ends lost 1 base and 5 bases respectively, with 7 bases between them. Germline loops: CDR1 KGHSH, CDR2 LQKENI. CDR3 loop: CASSPRPIDTQYF. The DNA for the CDR3 is TGTGCCAGCTCACCACGGCCCATAGATACGCAGTATTTT.

This chain joins TRBV9 and TRBJ2-2; D is possibly TRBD1 (5 bases). Germline lookup yields CDR1 SGDLS and CDR2 YYNGEE. Trimming shortened V by 8 bases and J by 8 bases, and 19 bases separated the two germline ends. The CDR3 loop spans 14 amino acids. CDR3 protein: CASSLTATVGELFF. The CDR3 DNA reads TGTGCCAGTAGCCTTACGGCGACAGTGGGGGAGCTGTTTTTT.

The CDR3 DNA is TGTGCCAGCTCCCGGACAGGGGACCAGCCCCAGCATTTT. Its protein is CASSRTGDQPQHF. The rearrangement links TRBV18 to TRBJ1-5; 9 positions match TRBD1. Unmatched junction bases numbered 4, after V lost 6 bases and J lost 7 bases. CDR3 size: 13 residues. The germline V gene has CDR1 KGHSH and CDR2 LQKENI.

This clone came up once. The V call is TRBV3-1 (or the pseudogene TRBV3-2), the J call TRBJ2-7; 8 nucleotides line up with TRBD1. Germline lookup yields CDR1 LGHDT and CDR2 YNNKEL (reference sequence). This CDR3 comprises 15 residues. V trimming: 3 bases; J trimming: 2 bases; junction bases outside the gene matches: 6. The CDR3 region has the DNA TGTGCCAGCAGCCACGCCTCGGACAGGGCCTACGAGCAGTACTTC. Protein: CASSHASDRAYEQYF.

The chain employs TRBV12-5 and TRBJ2-2, with TRBD1 as a possible D gene (5 bases). This CDR3 is 14 amino acids long. Germline CDR1 LGHNT, CDR2 FRNRAP. V dropped 9 bases and J dropped 6 bases, with 17 bases sitting between them. Here the CDR3 DNA reads TGTGCTAGAACCAAGGCCAGGGCCTCCGGGGAGCTGTTTTTT. Protein: CARTKARASGELFF.

This chain joins TRBV5-4 and TRBJ1-6; D uncertain. Germline V CDR1 and CDR2: SGHNT, YYREEE (reference sequence). The CDR3 consists of 14 residues. V lost 1 base and J lost 16, with 18 bases in between. CDR3 sequence: CASSLTDVGGGLHF. CDR3 DNA sequence: TGTGCCAGCAGCTTGACCGACGTGGGCGGCGGACTCCACTTT.

This clone occurred once. V is TRBV15 and J is TRBJ2-7; D is undetermined. V lost 0 bases, J lost 3 bases, and 9 bases lay in between. The CDR3 has 14 amino acids. Looked up from germline, CDR1 is LNHNV and CDR2 is YYDKDF (reference sequence). CDR3 in amino acids: CATSREVAGYEQYF. The CDR3 DNA follows: TGTGCCACCAGCAGAGAGGTGGCAGGCTACGAGCAGTACTTC.

J is TRBJ2-7 and V is TRBV7-2, with 7 positions matching TRBD1. From germline, CDR1 is SGHTA and CDR2 FQGNSA. The length of the CDR3 is 14 residues. J gave up 2 bases and V 5 bases, and 6 bases lay outside the gene matches. The CDR3 loop is CASSPSQGAYEQYF. In nucleotides, the CDR3 is TGTGCCAGCAGCCCCTCCCAGGGGGCCTACGAGCAGTACTTC.

V gene TRBV6-5 combines with J gene TRBJ1-2; tentative D call: TRBD1 (5 bases). The CDR3 is made up of 13 amino acids. The V end was cut by 6 bases, the J end by 0 bases, with 8 bases between. In germline, CDR1 is MNHEY, CDR2 SVGAGI. CDR3 in DNA: TGTGCCAGCAGGGACACTTCTAACTATGGCTACACCTTC. Residues: CASRDTSNYGYTF.

V is TRBV19 and J is TRBJ1-5; unclear D gene. Germline CDR1 is LNHDA and CDR2 is SQIVND (reference sequence). The V gene lost 5 bases and the J gene lost 3 bases, with 14 bases spanning the gap. There are 15 residues in the CDR3. This chain's CDR3 is CASSSGITYNQPQHF. The CDR3 nucleotides are TGTGCCAGTAGTTCTGGCATAACGTACAATCAGCCCCAGCATTTT.

The V call is TRBV6-5, the J call TRBJ1-2; no definite D call. The CDR3 contains 15 residues. V dropped 5 bases and J dropped 12 bases, with 25 bases sitting between them. Germline CDR1 is MNHEY and CDR2 is SVGAGI. The CDR3: CASSPTLIPIRGDTF. The CDR3 bases are TGTGCCAGCAGTCCTACTCTGATTCCAATTCGCGGGGACACCTTC.

This clone was detected only once. The chain is built from TRBV2 and TRBJ1-6; D remains ambiguous. The V gene lost 2 bases and the J gene lost 10 bases, with 18 bases spanning the gap. The germline CDR1 and CDR2 sequences are SNHLY and FYNNEI. CDR3 length: 16 residues. CDR3 nucleotides: TGTGCCAGCAGTGAATATTACAGCTCCGTGGACTCACCCCTCCACTTT. This sequence encodes CASSEYYSSVDSPLHF. Full variable domain (missing parts from reference TRBV2 and TRBJ1-6): EPEVTQTPSHQVTQMGQEVILRCVPISNHLYFYWYRQILGQKVEFLVSFYNNEISEKSEIFDDQFSVERPDGSNFTLKIRSTKLEDSAMYFCASSEYYSSVDSPLHFGNGTRLTVT.

In its sample, this clone was seen a few times. This chain joins TRBV27 and TRBJ2-2; D perhaps matches TRBD1 (6 bases). The CDR3 sequence is 16 residues long. Between the trimmed V and J ends, which lost 4 bases and 2 bases, there was a span of 14 bases. Germline values: CDR1 MNHEY, CDR2 SMNVEV (reference sequence). The CDR3: CASSWSGRGNTGELFF. CDR3 sequence (DNA): TGTGCCAGCAGTTGGTCGGGCAGGGGAAACACCGGGGAGCTGTTTTTT.

The chain links TRBV6-4 to TRBJ1-1; maybe TRBD1 (6 bases). CDR1 is MRHNA and CDR2 is SNTAGT in the germline V gene. The CDR3 contains 16 residues. V lost 7 bases and J lost 1, with 19 bases in between. The CDR3 nucleotides are TGTGCCAGCAAAACCAGGGAATCACAGGGGAACACTGAAGCTTTCTTT. Translating it yields CASKTRESQGNTEAFF.